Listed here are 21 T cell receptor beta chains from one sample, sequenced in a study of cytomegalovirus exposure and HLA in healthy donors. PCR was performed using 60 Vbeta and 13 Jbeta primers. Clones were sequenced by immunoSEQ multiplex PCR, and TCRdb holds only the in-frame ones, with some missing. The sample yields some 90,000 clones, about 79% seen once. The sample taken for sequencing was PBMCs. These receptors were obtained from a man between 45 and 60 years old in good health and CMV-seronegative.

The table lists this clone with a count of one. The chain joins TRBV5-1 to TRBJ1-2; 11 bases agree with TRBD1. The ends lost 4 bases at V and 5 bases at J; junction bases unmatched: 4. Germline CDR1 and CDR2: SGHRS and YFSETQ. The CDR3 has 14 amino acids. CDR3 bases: TGCGCCAGCAGCGACGGGACAGGGGGGTATGGCTACACCTTC. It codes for CASSDGTGGYGYTF. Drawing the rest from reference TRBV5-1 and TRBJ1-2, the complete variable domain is KAGVTQTPRYLIKTRGQQVTLSCSPISGHRSVSWYQQTPGQGLQFLFEYFSETQRNKGNFPGRFSGRQFSNSRSEMNVSTLELGDSALYLCASSDGTGGYGYTFGSGTRLTVV.

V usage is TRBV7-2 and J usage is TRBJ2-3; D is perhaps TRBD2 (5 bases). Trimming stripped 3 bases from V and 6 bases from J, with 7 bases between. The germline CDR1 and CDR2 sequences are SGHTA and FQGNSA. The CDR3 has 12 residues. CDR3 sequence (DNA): TGTGCCAGCAGCTTTAGGGAGGATACGCAGTATTTT. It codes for CASSFREDTQYF.

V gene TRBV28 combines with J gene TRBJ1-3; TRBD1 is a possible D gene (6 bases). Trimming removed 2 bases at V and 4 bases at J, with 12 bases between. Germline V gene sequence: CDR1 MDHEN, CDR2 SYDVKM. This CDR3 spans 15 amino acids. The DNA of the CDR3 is TGTGCCAGCAGTTTAGTGGGGGCGCAGGGAAACACCATATATTTT. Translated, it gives CASSLVGAQGNTIYF. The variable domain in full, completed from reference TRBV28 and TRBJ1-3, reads DVKVTQSSRYLVKRTGEKVFLECVQDMDHENMFWYRQDPGLGLRLIYFSYDVKMKEKGDIPEGYSVSREKKERFSLILESASTNQTSMYLCASSLVGAQGNTIYFGEGSWLTVV.

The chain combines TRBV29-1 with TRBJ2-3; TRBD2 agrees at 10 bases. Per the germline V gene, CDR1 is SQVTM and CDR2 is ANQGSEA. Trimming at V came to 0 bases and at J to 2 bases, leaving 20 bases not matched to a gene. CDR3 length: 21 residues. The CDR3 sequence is CSVEDLGDPGLALYYTDTQYF. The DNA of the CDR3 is TGCAGCGTTGAAGATCTAGGGGACCCGGGACTAGCGCTTTACTACACAGATACGCAGTATTTT.

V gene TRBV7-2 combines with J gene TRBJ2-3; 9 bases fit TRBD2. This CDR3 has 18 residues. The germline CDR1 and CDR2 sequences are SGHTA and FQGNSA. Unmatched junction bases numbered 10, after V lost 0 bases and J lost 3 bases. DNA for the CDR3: TGTGCCAGCAGCTTAGCTGAGGGACTAGCAGGCAGAACAGATACGCAGTATTTT. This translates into CASSLAEGLAGRTDTQYF.

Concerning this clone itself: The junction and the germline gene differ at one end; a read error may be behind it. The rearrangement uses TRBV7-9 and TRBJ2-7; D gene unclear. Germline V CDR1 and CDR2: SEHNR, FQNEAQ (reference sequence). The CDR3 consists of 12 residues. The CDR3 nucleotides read TGTTCCAGCAGCTCACTTTCCTACGAGCAGTACTTC. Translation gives CSSSSLSYEQYF.

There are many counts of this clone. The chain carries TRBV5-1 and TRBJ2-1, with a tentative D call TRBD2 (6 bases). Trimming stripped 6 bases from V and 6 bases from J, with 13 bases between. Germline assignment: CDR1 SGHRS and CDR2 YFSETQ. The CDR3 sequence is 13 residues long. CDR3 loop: CASMGDSLNEQFF. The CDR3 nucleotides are TGCGCCAGCATGGGGGACTCCCTCAATGAGCAGTTCTTC.

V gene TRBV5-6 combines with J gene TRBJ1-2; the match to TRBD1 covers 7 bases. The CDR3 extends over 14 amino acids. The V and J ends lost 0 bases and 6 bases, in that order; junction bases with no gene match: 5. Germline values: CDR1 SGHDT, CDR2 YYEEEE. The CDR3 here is CASSLGTGIDGYTF. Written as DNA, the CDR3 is TGTGCCAGCAGCTTGGGGACAGGTATTGATGGCTACACCTTC.

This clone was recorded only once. CDR3 nucleotides: TGTGCCAGCAGCAAACTAGCGGGAGGACGCACAGATACGCAGTATTTT. Translating it yields CASSKLAGGRTDTQYF. The V and J genes are TRBV9 and TRBJ2-3; 12 positions match TRBD2. The CDR3 runs to 16 residues. V shed 4 bases, J shed 1 base, and the junction held 4 bases outside the gene matches. Germline-derived CDR1 and CDR2 are SGDLS and YYNGEE.

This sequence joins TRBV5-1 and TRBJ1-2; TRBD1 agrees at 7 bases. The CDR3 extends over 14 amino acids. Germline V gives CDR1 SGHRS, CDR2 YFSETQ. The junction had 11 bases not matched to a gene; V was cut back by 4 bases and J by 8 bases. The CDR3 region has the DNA TGCGCCAGCAGCCCTATGGAGCAGGGGGGAGGCTACACCTTC. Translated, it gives CASSPMEQGGGYTF.

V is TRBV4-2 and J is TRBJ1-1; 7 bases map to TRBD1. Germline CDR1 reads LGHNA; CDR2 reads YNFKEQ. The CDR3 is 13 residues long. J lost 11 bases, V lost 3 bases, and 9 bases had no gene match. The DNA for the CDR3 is TGTGCCAGCAGCCAGGCCTCAGGGACAGACGCTTTCTTT. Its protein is CASSQASGTDAFF.

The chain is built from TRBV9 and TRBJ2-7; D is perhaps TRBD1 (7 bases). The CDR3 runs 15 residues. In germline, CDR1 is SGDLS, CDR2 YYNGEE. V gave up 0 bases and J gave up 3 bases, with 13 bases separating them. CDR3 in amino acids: CASSVAGGMGYEQYF. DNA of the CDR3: TGTGCCAGCAGCGTAGCAGGGGGGATGGGCTACGAGCAGTACTTC.

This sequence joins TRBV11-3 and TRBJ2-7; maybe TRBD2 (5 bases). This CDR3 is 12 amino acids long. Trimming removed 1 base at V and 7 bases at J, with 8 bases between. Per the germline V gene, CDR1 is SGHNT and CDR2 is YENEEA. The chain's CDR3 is CASSLARGEQYF. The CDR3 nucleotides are TGTGCCAGCAGCTTAGCCCGGGGAGAGCAGTACTTC.

The DNA of the CDR3 is TGTGCCAGCAGTGGCAGGGGGTCCCCCGAGCAGTACTTC. Amino acids: CASSGRGSPEQYF. The rearrangement joins TRBV28 to TRBJ2-7; TRBD1 matches at 7 bases. The CDR3 is made up of 13 amino acids. J gave up 6 bases and V 5 bases, and 7 bases lay outside the gene matches. Per germline, CDR1 MDHEN and CDR2 SYDVKM.

In DNA, the CDR3 is TGCGCCAGCAGCTTGGTTGGCGGGAGCACCGGGGAGCTGTTTTTT. Translation gives CASSLVGGSTGELFF. The chain has TRBV5-1 and TRBJ2-2; 7 bases align to TRBD2. With V trimmed by 0 bases and J by 4 bases, 3 bases remained unmatched. CDR3 size: 15 residues. The germline V gene has CDR1 SGHRS and CDR2 YFSETQ.

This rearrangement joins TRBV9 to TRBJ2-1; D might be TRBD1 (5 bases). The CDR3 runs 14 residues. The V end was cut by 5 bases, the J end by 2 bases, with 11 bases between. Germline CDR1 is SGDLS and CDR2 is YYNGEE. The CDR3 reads CASSRGIPYNEQFF. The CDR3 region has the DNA TGTGCCAGCAGTAGGGGAATTCCCTACAATGAGCAGTTCTTC.

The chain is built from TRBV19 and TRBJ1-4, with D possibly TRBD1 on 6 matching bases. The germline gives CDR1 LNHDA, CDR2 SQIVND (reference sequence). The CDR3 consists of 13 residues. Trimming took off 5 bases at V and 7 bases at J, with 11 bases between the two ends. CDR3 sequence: CASSRDRTEKLFF. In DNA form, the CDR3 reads TGTGCCAGTAGTCGAGACAGGACTGAAAAACTGTTTTTT.

The CDR3 DNA sequence: TGCGCCAGCAGCTTGGATCTTGGGGGCCGCTACAATGAGCAGTTCTTC. Translated: CASSLDLGGRYNEQFF. This chain uses TRBV5-1 with TRBJ2-1; TRBD1 might be the D (6 bases). This CDR3 region has 16 residues. Trimming took 0 bases from V and 3 from J, leaving 13 bases between them. Germline CDR1 is SGHRS and CDR2 is YFSETQ.

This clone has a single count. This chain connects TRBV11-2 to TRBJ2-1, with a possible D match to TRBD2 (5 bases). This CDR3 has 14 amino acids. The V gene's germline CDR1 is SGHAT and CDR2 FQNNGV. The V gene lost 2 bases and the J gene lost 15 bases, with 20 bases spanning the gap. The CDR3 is CASSLNAWFGERFF. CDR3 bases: TGTGCCAGCAGCTTAAATGCGTGGTTCGGGGAAAGGTTCTTC.

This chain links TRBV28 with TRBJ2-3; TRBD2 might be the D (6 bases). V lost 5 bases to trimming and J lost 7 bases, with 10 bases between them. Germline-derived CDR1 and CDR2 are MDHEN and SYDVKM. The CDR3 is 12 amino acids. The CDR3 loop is CASSPTRNTQYF. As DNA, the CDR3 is TGTGCCAGCAGTCCGACTAGAAATACGCAGTATTTT.

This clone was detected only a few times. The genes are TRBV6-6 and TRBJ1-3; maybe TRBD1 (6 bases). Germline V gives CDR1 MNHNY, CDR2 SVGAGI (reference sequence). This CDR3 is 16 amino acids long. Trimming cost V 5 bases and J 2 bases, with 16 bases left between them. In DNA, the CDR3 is TGTGCCAGCAGTCCCGGGACAACCGGGCCTGGAAACACCATATATTTT. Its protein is CASSPGTTGPGNTIYF.